These 2 T cell receptor beta chains were sequenced from one sample in a study of blood T cell repertoires in COVID-19. Some clones are missing from TCRdb's copy, which holds only in-frame ones; the method was immunoSEQ multiplex PCR. The table has 88,000 or so clones, around 79% seen once. Sequenced: peripheral blood. All receptors derive from a human donor in a cohort sampled during active COVID-19.

The chain links TRBV18 to TRBJ2-7; no clear D. The V end lost 3 bases, the J end lost 2 bases, and 11 bases lay between the germline ends. The germline V gene has CDR1 KGHSH and CDR2 LQKENI. CDR3 length: 14 residues. DNA for the CDR3: TGTGCCAGCTCACCTCCTAGAACGACCTACGAGCAGTACTTC. It yields the protein CASSPPRTTYEQYF.

This clone was found once. The chain links TRBV5-6 to TRBJ2-5, with 11 bases identical to TRBD1. Trimming removed 4 bases from V and 5 bases from J; junction bases left unmatched: 7. Germline loops: CDR1 SGHDT, CDR2 YYEEEE. This CDR3 is 15 amino acids long. The CDR3 region is CASSPRGQGVETQYF. The CDR3 coding sequence is TGTGCCAGCAGCCCCCGGGGACAGGGGGTTGAGACCCAGTACTTC. The complete variable domain, with remaining parts taken from reference TRBV5-6 and TRBJ2-5, reads DAGVTQSPTHLIKTRGQQVTLRCSPKSGHDTVSWYQQALGQGPQFIFQYYEEEERQRGNFPDRFSGHQFPNYSSELNVNALLLGDSALYLCASSPRGQGVETQYFGPGTRLLVL.